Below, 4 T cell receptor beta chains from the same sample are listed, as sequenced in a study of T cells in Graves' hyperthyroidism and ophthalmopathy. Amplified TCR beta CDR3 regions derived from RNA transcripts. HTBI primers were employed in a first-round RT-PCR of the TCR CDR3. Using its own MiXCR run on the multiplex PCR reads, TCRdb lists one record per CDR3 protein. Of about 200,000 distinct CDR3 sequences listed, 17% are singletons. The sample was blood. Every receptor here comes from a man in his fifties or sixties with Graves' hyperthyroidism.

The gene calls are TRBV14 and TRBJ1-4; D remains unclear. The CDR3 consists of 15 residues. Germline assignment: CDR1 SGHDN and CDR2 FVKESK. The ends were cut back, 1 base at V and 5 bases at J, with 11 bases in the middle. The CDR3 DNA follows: TGTGCCAGCAGCCAAGGGGGAAGGGTAAATGAAAAACTGTTTTTT. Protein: CASSQGGRVNEKLFF.

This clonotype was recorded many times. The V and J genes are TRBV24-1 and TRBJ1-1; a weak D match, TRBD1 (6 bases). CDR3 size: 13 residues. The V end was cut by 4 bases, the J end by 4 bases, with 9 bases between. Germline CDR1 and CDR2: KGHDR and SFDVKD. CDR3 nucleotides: TGTGCCACCAGTGACGGGGGCTCCACTGAAGCTTTCTTT. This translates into CATSDGGSTEAFF.

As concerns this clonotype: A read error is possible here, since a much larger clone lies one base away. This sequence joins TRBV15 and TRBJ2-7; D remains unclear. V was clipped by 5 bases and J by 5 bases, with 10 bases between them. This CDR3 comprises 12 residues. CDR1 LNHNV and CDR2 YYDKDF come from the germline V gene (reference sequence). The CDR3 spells CATSDLRDEQYF. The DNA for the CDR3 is TGTGCCACCAGCGACCTCCGCGACGAGCAGTACTTC.

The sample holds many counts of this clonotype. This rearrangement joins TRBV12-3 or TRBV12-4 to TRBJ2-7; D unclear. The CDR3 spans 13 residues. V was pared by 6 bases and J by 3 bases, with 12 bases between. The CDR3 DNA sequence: TGTGCCAGCAGGGGGAACCAAGGCTACGAGCAGTACTTC. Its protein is CASRGNQGYEQYF.